Included here is one TCR beta chain sequence, with context. Its antigen is unknown. About 37,500 genome equivalents of blood DNA were amplified for TRB. The CDR3 is made up of 14 amino acids. CDR1 and CDR2 (germline): MNHEY, SMNVEV (reference sequence). This sample was taken from a study of T cell clusters in autoimmune cytopenias. Study results and caveats: Active autoimmune hepatitis patients had roughly 2.9-fold fewer exclusive TRB clusters than healthy donors.

One tube held mixed TRB-A and TRB-B primer pools for touch-down PCR. TCRdb reanalyzed the multiplex PCR reads and collapses them to one entry per CDR3 protein, without DNA. This sample carries some 6,000 distinct CDR3 sequences, with 7% going to the ten biggest clones. The sample also formed part of further work on T cell repertoires in aging, cancer and after chemotherapy. Turning to that study: Age-matched healthy donors had significantly more diverse, less clonal blood TCR repertoires than untreated cancer patients. In each cancer cohort, median generation probability increased across chemotherapy, suggesting thymic output rebounded.

Sequenced input: peripheral blood. The rearrangement uses TRBV27 and TRBJ2-4; TCRdb reports TRBD1, a call that lacks DNA to check it against. The clonotype comes from a human donor in good health. The CDR3 loop is CATPRDTSKNIQYF.